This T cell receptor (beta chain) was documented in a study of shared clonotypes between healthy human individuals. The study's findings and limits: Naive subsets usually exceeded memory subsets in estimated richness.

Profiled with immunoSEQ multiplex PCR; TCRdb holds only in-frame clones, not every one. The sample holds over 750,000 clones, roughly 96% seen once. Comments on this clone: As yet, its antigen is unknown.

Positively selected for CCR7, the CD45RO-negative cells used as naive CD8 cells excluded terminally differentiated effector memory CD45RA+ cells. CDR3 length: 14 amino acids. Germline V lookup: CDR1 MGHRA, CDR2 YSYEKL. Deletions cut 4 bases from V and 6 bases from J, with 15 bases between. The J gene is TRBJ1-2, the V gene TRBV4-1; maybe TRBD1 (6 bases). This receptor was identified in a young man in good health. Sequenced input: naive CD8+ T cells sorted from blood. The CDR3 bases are TGCGCCAGCAGCCCCCAATTGGCAGGGGATGGCTACACCTTC. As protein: CASSPQLAGDGYTF.